This T cell receptor (beta chain) was sequenced for a study of a mutant IDH1 vaccine in newly diagnosed glioma. Across the whole study: First vaccine doses came 4-6 weeks after radiotherapy alone, or with temozolomide cycles. Treated patients were approximately 62% male, about 38% female, mean age around 40 years.

Per the germline V gene, CDR1 is GTSNPN and CDR2 is SVGIG (reference sequence). Trimming shortened V by 0 bases and J by 9 bases, and 6 bases separated the two germline ends. This CDR3 is 11 amino acids long. Assay: immunoSEQ multiplex PCR; the TCRdb copy retains only in-frame clones and omits some. The data show around 76,000 clones, approximately 85% seen once. Time point indicated: week 23, last vaccination. Doses consisted of 300 ug of mutant IDH1 20-mer peptide each, paired with topical imiquimod. Turning to this clone: What it binds is unknown.

Whole-study findings and limits: Pseudoprogression appeared unlinked to shifts in leading peripheral T cell clonotypes. Among patients, roughly 93% showed immune responses induced by the vaccine.

The clonotype comes from a woman aged 45-65 years with glioma. The input for sequencing was PBMCs, taken from a glioma patient whose treatment included an IDH1 peptide vaccine. The chain joins TRBV30 to TRBJ2-1, with no clear D. CDR3 loop: CAWSVRREQFF. The CDR3 DNA reads TGTGCCTGGAGTGTACGGCGTGAGCAGTTCTTC.